This TCR beta chain is drawn from a study of blood T cell repertoires in COVID-19. Study as a whole: Both acute and convalescent COVID-19 samples were obtained from the United States, Italy and Spain. Sample material is recorded as cDNA or gDNA derived from T cells, B-cell-depleted T cells, or PBMCs.

This CDR3 is 14 amino acids long. Trimming removed 2 bases from V and 2 bases from J, with 10 bases in between. Germline lookup yields CDR1 SEHNR and CDR2 FQNEAQ (reference sequence). Authors' analysis steps: Reference gene primer amplification yielded estimated nucleated cell counts. This table comes from immunoSEQ multiplex PCR, and its TCRdb copy is limited to in-frame clones, with some not included. For V, J and clone size, that table is used; D and trimming come from the DNA. This sample yields approximately 89,000 clones, of which around 80% are seen a single time; approximately 24% belongs to the top ten.

The sequence derives from a man aged 70 or older with acute or convalescent COVID-19. The sequenced material came from peripheral blood. This chain links TRBV7-9 with TRBJ2-7; D not resolved. The CDR3 sequence: CASSLSRLAYEQYF. As DNA, the CDR3 is TGTGCCAGCAGCTTATCGAGACTCGCCTACGAGCAGTACTTC.